The sequence of this T cell receptor (beta chain) was determined in a study of blood T cell repertoires in COVID-19. Under the authors' procedure: Amplification of reference gene primers provided the estimated nucleated cell counts. Profiling relied on immunoSEQ multiplex PCR, and the TCRdb table lists in-frame clones only, not all of them. The DNA gave D and trimming, while V, J and clone size come from that table. Of about 140,000 clones listed, roughly 80% are singletons. J lost 1 base, V lost 4 bases, and 4 bases had no gene match. The CDR3 extends over 15 amino acids. Looked up from germline, CDR1 is SGHRS and CDR2 is YFSETQ.

This sequence was found in a human donor in a cohort sampled during active COVID-19. The J gene is TRBJ1-2, the V gene TRBV5-1, with TRBD1 matching over 10 bases. The sequenced sample was peripheral blood. The CDR3: CASSLRTGGNYGYTF. CDR3 bases: TGCGCCAGCAGCCTGAGGACAGGGGGTAACTATGGCTACACCTTC.